This T cell receptor (beta chain) derives from a study of T cells in localized non-small cell lung cancer. To note about this clone: Its specificity is not known.

The repertoire was sequenced with immunoSEQ multiplex PCR; TCRdb's copy has only in-frame clones and lacks some. The data show about 76,000 clones, with roughly 84% seen just once and 1.3% held by the top ten. Study-wide points: A raised T cell density in blood coincided with lengthier overall survival. In uninvolved adjacent lung, T cell clonality reached its highest value, exceeding tumor. Heterogeneity within the tumor remains possible, as just one region underwent sequencing.

The receptor comes from a female donor older than 55 with stage I lung adenocarcinoma. The material sequenced was peripheral blood, taken before any cancer treatment.

The CDR3, as DNA: TGTGCCAGCTCGGCTTCAACTAATGAAAAACTGTTTTTT. Residues: CASSASTNEKLFF. V is TRBV6-1 and J is TRBJ1-4; D not resolved. In germline, CDR1 is MNHNS, CDR2 SASEGT. V dropped 8 bases and J dropped 0 bases, with 7 bases sitting between them. The CDR3 is 13 amino acids.